The 30 T cell receptor beta chains in this list originate from one sample, sequenced in a study of blood T cell repertoires in COVID-19. Sequenced by immunoSEQ multiplex PCR; TCRdb stores in-frame clones only, minus some. This sample has 45,000 to 55,000 clones, with just under 80% found just once. Sequencing was carried out using peripheral blood. The receptors stem from a human donor with active or convalescent COVID-19. The donor label of this sample is uncertain.

This chain uses TRBV19 with TRBJ2-3, with 14 nucleotides matching TRBD2. V was pared by 9 bases and J by 2 bases, with 16 bases of the junction left unmatched. This CDR3 has 19 residues. The germline V gene has CDR1 LNHDA and CDR2 SQIVND (reference sequence). CDR3 in amino acids: CASLKRGLAGEGNTDTQYF. CDR3 bases: TGTGCCAGCCTAAAAAGGGGACTAGCGGGAGAAGGTAACACAGATACGCAGTATTTT.

V gene TRBV9 combines with J gene TRBJ1-5, with TRBD1 as a possible D gene (5 bases). The CDR3 consists of 15 residues. Germline CDR1 SGDLS, CDR2 YYNGEE. Trimming removed 4 bases at V and 5 bases at J, with 16 bases between. The CDR3 coding sequence is TGTGCCAGCAGCTTTGGGGGAGCGGGGGATCAGCCCCAGCATTTT. It specifies CASSFGGAGDQPQHF.

For the CDR3, the DNA is TGTGCCAGCAGCCCTGACAGTCCCCCTAGTGAGCAGTTCTTC. Encoded protein: CASSPDSPPSEQFF. The rearrangement uses TRBV7-2 and TRBJ2-1, with D possibly being TRBD1 (5 bases). CDR1 is SGHTA and CDR2 is FQGNSA in the germline V gene. The CDR3 runs to 14 residues. V gave up 5 bases and J gave up 9 bases, with 17 bases separating them.

There are a few counts of this clone. J is TRBJ1-2 and V is TRBV24-1, with 10 bases identical to TRBD1. The J segment lost 8 bases and the V segment lost 4 bases, leaving 6 bases of the junction unmatched. CDR1 and CDR2 from the germline V gene are KGHDR and SFDVKD. The CDR3 consists of 14 residues. The CDR3 DNA is TGTGCCACCAGTGACCCAGACAGGGGGCGAGGCTACACCTTC. It encodes CATSDPDRGRGYTF.

This chain joins TRBV29-1 and TRBJ1-3; D is possibly TRBD1 (6 bases). CDR1 and CDR2 (germline): SQVTM, ANQGSEA. The V and J ends lost 4 bases and 2 bases respectively, with 6 bases between them. The CDR3 loop spans 12 amino acids. The chain's CDR3 is CSVAGAGNTIYF. Written as DNA, the CDR3 is TGCAGCGTTGCAGGGGCTGGAAACACCATATATTTT.

The V gene is TRBV21-1, the J gene TRBJ2-4; the table's D call, TRBD1, was not checked against the DNA. TRBV21-1 is shown as a pseudogene. CDR3 length: 19 residues. As DNA, the CDR3 is TGTGCCAGCAGCAAGCCCTATCACGCAGGGGTATCAGCCAAAAACATTCAGTACTTC. This codes for CASSKPYHAGVSAKNIQYF.

This chain links TRBV5-1 with TRBJ1-1; D remains ambiguous. The CDR3 contains 14 residues. The germline V and J ends were trimmed by 4 bases and 6 bases, with 16 bases remaining between them. Germline V gene lookup returns CDR1 SGHRS and CDR2 YFSETQ. The CDR3 coding sequence is TGCGCCAGCAGCCCGGGGAGGGCTGGTCCTGAAGCTTTCTTT. Its protein is CASSPGRAGPEAFF.

This chain uses TRBV4-1 with TRBJ2-5; 8 bases are shared with TRBD2. The trim removed 0 bases at V and 5 bases at J, leaving 17 bases unmatched. Germline values: CDR1 MGHRA, CDR2 YSYEKL. The CDR3 has 19 residues. The CDR3 nucleotides read TGCGCCAGCAGCCAAGATCGGTCAAGCGGGAGTATCACGGAGGAGACCCAGTACTTC. Translated, it gives CASSQDRSSGSITEETQYF.

This chain links TRBV11-3 with TRBJ2-7; D call uncertain. Germline V gene sequence: CDR1 SGHNT, CDR2 YENEEA. The V and J ends lost 0 bases and 3 bases respectively, with 3 bases between them. The CDR3 is 12 residues long. CDR3 sequence (DNA): TGTGCCAGCAGCTTAGACTTCTACGAGCAGTACTTC. Its protein is CASSLDFYEQYF.

The chain employs TRBV7-9 and TRBJ1-1; 7 nucleotides agree with TRBD1. V lost 5 bases, J lost 11 bases, and 8 bases stayed unmatched. This CDR3 spans 12 amino acids. The germline CDR1 and CDR2 sequences are SEHNR and FQNEAQ (reference sequence). CDR3 in amino acids: CASSPDRAGAFF. The DNA of the CDR3 is TGTGCCAGCAGCCCAGACAGGGCTGGGGCTTTCTTT. The variable domain in full, completed from reference TRBV7-9 and TRBJ1-1, reads DTGVSQNPRHKITKRGQNVTFRCDPISEHNRLYWYRQTLGQGPEFLTYFQNEAQLEKSRLLSDRFSAERPKGSFSTLEIQRTEQGDSAMYLCASSPDRAGAFFGQGTRLTVV.

This clone showed up just once. CDR3 sequence reads: CSVEGSSDTQYF. The CDR3 nucleotides read TGCAGCGTTGAAGGTAGCTCAGATACGCAGTATTTT. V and J are TRBV29-1 and TRBJ2-3; D gene uncertain. The CDR3 length is 12 residues. Trimming left V 1 base short and J 4 bases short, with 6 bases between. CDR1 is SQVTM and CDR2 is ANQGSEA in the germline V gene.

The V call is TRBV9, the J call TRBJ2-7; TRBD1 aligns across 7 bases. CDR3 length: 16 amino acids. The germline CDR1 and CDR2 sequences are SGDLS and YYNGEE. V trimming: 0 bases; J trimming: 3 bases; junction bases outside the gene matches: 9. CDR3 sequence reads: CASSVASGQKYYEQYF. The CDR3, as DNA: TGTGCCAGCAGCGTAGCCTCGGGACAGAAGTACTACGAGCAGTACTTC.

The V and J genes are TRBV28 and TRBJ1-5; D may be TRBD1 (5 bases). The germline gives CDR1 MDHEN, CDR2 SYDVKM. Trimming pared 2 bases from V and 6 bases from J, leaving 17 bases between. The CDR3 has 16 amino acids. The CDR3 DNA follows: TGTGCCAGCAGTTTAGTAAGGCAGGGCGTCGGTCAGCCCCAGCATTTT. It specifies CASSLVRQGVGQPQHF.

There are a few counts of this clone. The CDR3 coding sequence is TGTGCCAGCAGCCCGACCCTGACGGGGAACAGGGATACCGAGCAGTACTTC. This codes for CASSPTLTGNRDTEQYF. The genes are TRBV7-6 and TRBJ2-7, with D perhaps matching TRBD1 (6 bases). The CDR3 is 17 amino acids. CDR1 and CDR2 from the germline V gene are SGHVS and FNYEAQ. The V and J ends lost 5 bases and 6 bases respectively, with 26 bases between them.

The chain recombines TRBV24-1 with TRBJ2-5; 9 bases fit TRBD1. CDR1 KGHDR and CDR2 SFDVKD come from the germline V gene. The ends lost 4 bases at V and 5 bases at J; junction bases unmatched: 10. The CDR3 contains 16 residues. The CDR3 bases are TGTGCCACCAGTGACACCGGGACAGGGCCTGGGGAGACCCAGTACTTC. Translated: CATSDTGTGPGETQYF.

The chain has TRBV7-9 and TRBJ2-7; possible D gene TRBD2, 6 bases. Per germline, CDR1 SEHNR and CDR2 FQNEAQ (reference sequence). Between the trimmed V and J ends, which lost 3 bases and 7 bases, there was a span of 16 bases. The CDR3 has 14 amino acids. CDR3 in DNA: TGTGCCAGCAGCTTCGCCCGGCTCGCGGGGGAGCAGTACTTC. It translates to CASSFARLAGEQYF.

The chain has TRBV2 and TRBJ2-2, with D perhaps matching TRBD2 (6 bases). This CDR3 comprises 12 residues. Trimming shortened V by 7 bases and J by 7 bases, and 10 bases separated the two germline ends. In germline, CDR1 is SNHLY, CDR2 FYNNEI. CDR3 sequence: CASKLAIGELFF. In nucleotides, the CDR3 is TGTGCCAGCAAACTAGCAATCGGGGAGCTGTTTTTT. Full variable domain (missing parts from reference TRBV2 and TRBJ2-2): EPEVTQTPSHQVTQMGQEVILRCVPISNHLYFYWYRQILGQKVEFLVSFYNNEISEKSEIFDDQFSVERPDGSNFTLKIRSTKLEDSAMYFCASKLAIGELFFGEGSRLTVL.

The rearrangement joins TRBV4-3 to TRBJ2-3, with 9 bases lining up with TRBD2. Per the germline V gene, CDR1 is LGHNA and CDR2 is YSLEER. The CDR3 has 15 residues. V lost 7 bases to trimming and J lost 0 bases; unmatched junction nucleotides: 5. The CDR3 region is CASTAGGTSTDTQYF. For the CDR3, the DNA is TGCGCCAGCACCGCGGGGGGGACTAGCACAGATACGCAGTATTTT.

This chain joins TRBV11-2 and TRBJ1-5, with 7 bases that match TRBD1. This CDR3 contains 17 residues. Trimming at V came to 5 bases and at J to 3 bases, leaving 13 bases not matched to a gene. From germline, CDR1 is SGHAT and CDR2 FQNNGV. The CDR3 nucleotides read TGTGCCAGCAGCATCGGTTACAGGGGTCGGAACAATCAGCCCCAGCATTTT. It encodes CASSIGYRGRNNQPQHF.

The CDR3 here is CASSFPETSGSLDTQYF. Here the CDR3 DNA reads TGTGCCAGCAGCTTCCCCGAGACTAGCGGGAGTTTAGATACGCAGTATTTT. The rearrangement joins TRBV7-8 to TRBJ2-3, with TRBD2 matching over 12 bases. CDR1 and CDR2 (germline): SGHVS, FQNEAQ. The V segment lost 3 bases and the J segment 5 bases; nucleotides outside the gene matches: 9. The CDR3 contains 17 residues.

V and J are TRBV19 and TRBJ1-1; D unclear. The CDR3 is 16 amino acids. Germline V lookup: CDR1 LNHDA, CDR2 SQIVND (reference sequence). Trimming stripped 5 bases from V and 0 bases from J, with 16 bases between. The CDR3 coding sequence is TGTGCCAGTAGTTCTCCTTCGGGCGGGATGAACACTGAAGCTTTCTTT. Residues: CASSSPSGGMNTEAFF.

The chain combines TRBV7-3 with TRBJ1-6; possibly TRBD1 for D (5 bases). The CDR3 spans 15 residues. Trimming took off 3 bases at V and 9 bases at J, with 15 bases between the two ends. CDR1 is SGHTA, CDR2 FQGTGA, per germline. In nucleotides, the CDR3 is TGTGCCAGCAGCTTGACCACAGGTTCGGCTTCACCCCTCCACTTT. The encoded protein is CASSLTTGSASPLHF. Full variable domain (missing parts from reference TRBV7-3 and TRBJ1-6): GAGVSQTPSNKVTEKGKYVELRCDPISGHTALYWYRQSLGQGPEFLIYFQGTGAADDSGLPNDRFFAVRPEGSVSTLKIQRTERGDSAVYLCASSLTTGSASPLHFGNGTRLTVT.

CDR3 amino acids: CASSPNGYTF. The CDR3 region has the DNA TGTGCCAGCAGCCCAAATGGCTACACCTTC. The chain uses TRBV9 and TRBJ1-2; the D is unclear. From germline, CDR1 is SGDLS and CDR2 YYNGEE. The CDR3 runs 10 residues. The ends were cut back, 4 bases at V and 6 bases at J, with 4 bases in the middle. The complete variable domain, with remaining parts taken from reference TRBV9 and TRBJ1-2, reads DSGVTQTPKHLITATGQRVTLRCSPRSGDLSVYWYQQSLDQGLQFLIQYYNGEERAKGNILERFSAQQFPDLHSELNLSSLELGDSALYFCASSPNGYTFGSGTRLTVV.

The chain has TRBV14 and TRBJ1-4; 7 positions agree with TRBD1. CDR1 is SGHDN, CDR2 FVKESK, per germline. The CDR3 extends over 15 amino acids. J lost 4 bases, V lost 4 bases, and 6 bases had no gene match. The CDR3 sequence is CASSRRQGLNEKLFF. For the CDR3, the DNA is TGTGCCAGCAGCCGTCGACAGGGCCTTAATGAAAAACTGTTTTTT.

The V call is TRBV11-2, the J call TRBJ2-7; maybe TRBD1 (5 bases). This CDR3 has 14 residues. CDR1 is SGHAT, CDR2 FQNNGV, per germline. The V end lost 3 bases, the J end lost 5 bases, and 14 bases lay between the germline ends. CDR3 sequence reads: CASSFGSGFHEQYF. CDR3 in DNA: TGTGCCAGCAGCTTCGGGTCAGGGTTCCACGAGCAGTACTTC.

This clone was counted between two and nine times. This chain uses TRBV28 with TRBJ2-7; 10 bases map to TRBD1. This CDR3 spans 15 amino acids. J lost 3 bases, V lost 6 bases, and 8 bases had no gene match. Germline values: CDR1 MDHEN, CDR2 SYDVKM. CDR3 region: CASRPDRGLDYEQYF. CDR3 coding DNA: TGTGCCAGCAGGCCCGACAGGGGGCTTGACTACGAGCAGTACTTC. Looking up the rest from reference TRBV28 and TRBJ2-7 gives the full variable domain: DVKVTQSSRYLVKRTGEKVFLECVQDMDHENMFWYRQDPGLGLRLIYFSYDVKMKEKGDIPEGYSVSREKKERFSLILESASTNQTSMYLCASRPDRGLDYEQYFGPGTRLTVT.

The rearrangement links TRBV7-2 to TRBJ2-3, with 15 positions matching TRBD2. With 2 bases clipped from V and 0 bases from J, the junction kept 3 bases outside the gene matches. The CDR3 is 18 residues long. Germline-derived CDR1 and CDR2 are SGHTA and FQGNSA. The CDR3 region has the DNA TGTGCCAGCAGCTTAAAAGGGACTAGCGGGAGGAGCACAGATACGCAGTATTTT. Translated: CASSLKGTSGRSTDTQYF.

This clone has more than one count but fewer than ten. The rearrangement links TRBV6-1 to TRBJ2-7; perhaps TRBD1 as D (7 bases). Trimming removed 2 bases at V and 12 bases at J, with 11 bases between. CDR3 length: 11 amino acids. In germline, CDR1 is MNHNS, CDR2 SASEGT. The CDR3 reads CASSEQGGRYF. CDR3 coding DNA: TGTGCCAGCAGTGAACAGGGGGGACGGTACTTC.

The chain is built from TRBV18 and TRBJ1-1; 10 bases align to TRBD1. The CDR3 runs 14 residues. Trimming removed 0 bases from V and 11 bases from J; junction bases left unmatched: 6. Germline lookup yields CDR1 KGHSH and CDR2 LQKENI. CDR3 nucleotides: TGTGCCAGCTCACCACCGCCGGGACAGGGGTTGGCTTTCTTT. Translation gives CASSPPPGQGLAFF.

The gene calls are TRBV15 and TRBJ1-1; TRBD1 aligns across 8 bases. Trimming took 0 bases from V and 1 from J; bases not matched to a gene: 1. CDR3 size: 15 residues. The V gene's germline CDR1 is LNHNV and CDR2 YYDKDF (reference sequence). The CDR3: CATSRDGTGNTEAFF. The CDR3 DNA reads TGTGCCACCAGCAGAGATGGGACAGGGAACACTGAAGCTTTCTTT.